A selection of T cell receptor beta chains follows, all from one sample in a study of cytomegalovirus exposure and HLA in healthy donors. TCRdb keeps only in-frame clones here, not all; method: immunoSEQ multiplex PCR. The data show some 140,000 clones, more than 75% seen once. Sequenced input: PBMCs. The source of these receptors is a man aged 30 to 45 in good health and CMV-seropositive. Each CDR3 is given with its conserved first and last residue. The D gene is left open where the match is weak. Clone size is stated in some rows and not others, as once, few, many or a class when expanded.

DNA,CDR3,size,J,D,V
TGTGCCAGCAGTCCAGGGAAGTACGAGCAGTACTTC,CASSPGKYEQYF,-,TRBJ2-7,-,TRBV7-2
TGTGCCAGCAGTTTATCTTCCGAGAGCTCCTACAATGAGCAGTTCTTC,CASSLSSESSYNEQFF,-,TRBJ2-1,-,TRBV28
TGTGCCAGCAGCTTCGGACACACAGATACGCAGTATTTT,CASSFGHTDTQYF,-,TRBJ2-3,-,TRBV5-6
TGTGCCAGCAGCCAACTAGCGGGAAGGGAGCTGTTTTTT,CASSQLAGRELFF,-,TRBJ2-2,TRBD2,TRBV4-2
TGTGCCAGCAGCCGCGAGGCGAACAATGAGCAGTTCTTC,CASSREANNEQFF,-,TRBJ2-1,-,TRBV7-2
TGTGCCAGTAGGGGACTGCGAAACACCGGGGAGCTGTTTTTT,CASRGLRNTGELFF,few,TRBJ2-2,-,TRBV19
TGTGCCAGCAGTTTGACGGGACAGGCTGGAAACACCATATATTTT,CASSLTGQAGNTIYF,-,TRBJ1-3,TRBD1,TRBV14
TGTGCCAGCAGCGAAAGCCGACAGGGGGCACGGGGCTACACCTTC,CASSESRQGARGYTF,-,TRBJ1-2,TRBD1,TRBV2
TGTGCCAGCAGCTTTACCGGGGGGGGTGAGCAGTTCTTC,CASSFTGGGEQFF,-,TRBJ2-1,TRBD2,TRBV7-9
TGTGCCAGCAGCCCGGGGGGGGACAGGGCCTACGAGCAGTACTTC,CASSPGGDRAYEQYF,-,TRBJ2-7,-,TRBV5-4
TGTGCCAGCAGTTCGCAGGGTAGGCTGTTAGATACGCAGTATTTT,CASSSQGRLLDTQYF,-,TRBJ2-3,-,TRBV28
TGCAGCGTCCACAGGGGGCCCGAGGATGAAAAACTGTTTTTT,CSVHRGPEDEKLFF,-,TRBJ1-4,TRBD1,TRBV29-1
TGTGCCAGCAGGGTCGACAGCTCCTACAATGAGCAGTTCTTC,CASRVDSSYNEQFF,once,TRBJ2-1,-,TRBV6-6
TGTGCCAGCAGCCAACAATCAGGGGACGGTGATGAAAAACTGTTTTTT,CASSQQSGDGDEKLFF,-,TRBJ1-4,-,TRBV4-2
TGTGCCAGCAGTGAATTACCCTCGGAGGTAGCGAACACCGGGGAGCTGTTTTTT,CASSELPSEVANTGELFF,-,TRBJ2-2,-,TRBV25-1
TGTGCCAGTATGGGCAGGGGGCAGAATGAAAAACTGTTTTTT,CASMGRGQNEKLFF,few,TRBJ1-4,TRBD1,TRBV19
TGTGCCATCAAAGGGACAGGGGATGAGCAGTTCTTC,CAIKGTGDEQFF,-,TRBJ2-1,TRBD1,TRBV10-3
TGTGCCAGTAGTATAGATCGGGGATCGGCCGGGGAGCTGTTTTTT,CASSIDRGSAGELFF,-,TRBJ2-2,-,TRBV19
TGTGCCAGCAGACGGGTGAACACTGAAGCTTTCTTT,CASRRVNTEAFF,few,TRBJ1-1,-,TRBV5-6
TGTGCCAGCAGCCCCCGACTAGCACGAGCCTACGAGCAGTACTTC,CASSPRLARAYEQYF,-,TRBJ2-7,TRBD2,TRBV13
TGTGCCAGCAGCTTCAGGGACTCTGATCCCGAGCAGTACTTC,CASSFRDSDPEQYF,-,TRBJ2-7,-,TRBV7-8
TGTGCCAGCAGCGCCTCCGTTCAGATTCGCGAGACCCAGTACTTC,CASSASVQIRETQYF,-,TRBJ2-5,-,TRBV9
TGTGCCAGCAGGGGACAGGTTCCCTCCTACGAGCAGTACTTC,CASRGQVPSYEQYF,-,TRBJ2-7,TRBD1,TRBV6-5
TGTGCCAGCGAAGGAGGGAGTAGTGAAAAACTGTTTTTT,CASEGGSSEKLFF,few,TRBJ1-4,-,TRBV7-9
TGCGCCAGCAGCGGAGACCTAGCGAGAACGGACGAGCAGTACTTC,CASSGDLARTDEQYF,-,TRBJ2-7,-,TRBV5-1
TGTGCCAGCAGCAAACAGGGGTACGAGCAGTACTTC,CASSKQGYEQYF,-,TRBJ2-7,TRBD1,TRBV5-6
TGTGCCAGCAGCGGCTCAGGGTGGACAGGGACCAACGAGCAGTACTTC,CASSGSGWTGTNEQYF,-,TRBJ2-7,TRBD1,TRBV5-6
TGTGCCAGCAGCTTAAGCGGATATTCCTACGAGCAGTACTTC,CASSLSGYSYEQYF,-,TRBJ2-7,-,TRBV7-2
TGTGCCAGCAGTACTTCAGGGGTGGGCAACTATGGCTACACCTTC,CASSTSGVGNYGYTF,-,TRBJ1-2,-,TRBV6-5
TGTGCCAGTAGTCCTCCACGGGAAAATCAGCCCCAGCATTTT,CASSPPRENQPQHF,-,TRBJ1-5,-,TRBV19
TGTGCCTGGAGTTTGACTAGCGGAGCTGTCCGGGTGAAGAATGAGCAGTTCTTC,CAWSLTSGAVRVKNEQFF,-,TRBJ2-1,TRBD2,TRBV30
TGTGCCAGCAGCCAAGGCGTACAGGAGCACTATGGCTACACCTTC,CASSQGVQEHYGYTF,-,TRBJ1-2,-,TRBV4-2
TGTGCCAGCAGCCTTAATATGAACACTGAAGCTTTCTTT,CASSLNMNTEAFF,-,TRBJ1-1,-,TRBV14
TGTGCCTGGAAACAGGCCGGAATAGATACGCAGTATTTT,CAWKQAGIDTQYF,-,TRBJ2-3,-,TRBV30
TGTGCCAGCAGTTTCCCCATCGCGGGAGGCTCCTACAATGAGCAGTTCTTC,CASSFPIAGGSYNEQFF,-,TRBJ2-1,TRBD2,TRBV28
TGTGCCAGCTCGGAATACTTCGGAGGAGCAGATACGCAGTATTTT,CASSEYFGGADTQYF,-,TRBJ2-3,-,TRBV18
TGTGCCAGCAGCCCAAGGACTAGCGGGATAGGCACAGATACGCAGTATTTT,CASSPRTSGIGTDTQYF,-,TRBJ2-3,TRBD2,TRBV2
TGTGCCAGTAGCCCGACAGATAATAGCAATCAGCCCCAGCATTTT,CASSPTDNSNQPQHF,few,TRBJ1-5,-,TRBV19
TGTGCCAGCAGAAGTCAGGGGGCTGGGAACACCGGGGAGCTGTTTTTT,CASRSQGAGNTGELFF,-,TRBJ2-2,TRBD1,TRBV19
TGTGCCAGCAGCACAGGAAATCGGCTCTACGAGCAGTACTTC,CASSTGNRLYEQYF,-,TRBJ2-7,-,TRBV28
TGTGCCAGCAGTAAAGGGACTAGCGGGAGTGTGGGGGTCAATGAGCAGTTCTTC,CASSKGTSGSVGVNEQFF,-,TRBJ2-1,TRBD2,TRBV9
TGTGCCAGCAGTTCGGGGACAGGAGGCTATGGCTACACCTTC,CASSSGTGGYGYTF,-,TRBJ1-2,TRBD1,TRBV28
TGTGCCTCACAACCTTCGACAGGGGGCCACGAGCAGTACTTC,CASQPSTGGHEQYF,-,TRBJ2-7,TRBD1,TRBV10-3
TGTGCCAGCAGTTTAACCGGCAGGTCCTACGAGCAGTACTTC,CASSLTGRSYEQYF,-,TRBJ2-7,-,TRBV28
TGTGCCAGCAGTCAAAACTACGAGCAGTACTTC,CASSQNYEQYF,-,TRBJ2-7,-,TRBV6-5
TGTGCCAGCACCCACCGGGTGAACACTGAAGCTTTCTTT,CASTHRVNTEAFF,-,TRBJ1-1,-,TRBV6-5
TGCGCCAGCAGCCAAGGCGGGAGTACCCTCAATGAGCAGTTCTTC,CASSQGGSTLNEQFF,once,TRBJ2-1,TRBD2,TRBV4-1
TGTGCCAGCAGTTCTAGGAGTAGCTCCTACGAGCAGTACTTC,CASSSRSSSYEQYF,once,TRBJ2-7,-,TRBV27
TGTGCCAGCAGCTTTCGGGAGGGTGAAAAACTGTTTTTT,CASSFREGEKLFF,-,TRBJ1-4,-,TRBV7-9
TGTGCCAGCAGTGAACGACTAGCGGAAACCTACGAGCAGTACTTC,CASSERLAETYEQYF,-,TRBJ2-7,TRBD2,TRBV6-1
TGTGCCAGCAGCCTCGGGGGACCAAGTCGGCCCGGCGAGCAGTACTTC,CASSLGGPSRPGEQYF,few,TRBJ2-7,-,TRBV27
TGTGCCAGCAGTTCAGCGGGAGAGTTCGCCGAGCAGTACTTC,CASSSAGEFAEQYF,once,TRBJ2-7,TRBD2,TRBV7-2
TGTGCCAGCAGCTTACACGGGAGCAAACAAGAGACCCAGTACTTC,CASSLHGSKQETQYF,few,TRBJ2-5,-,TRBV7-2
TGTGCCAGCAGCCTAGCGGGACTGGGGTACAATGAGCAGTTCTTC,CASSLAGLGYNEQFF,-,TRBJ2-1,TRBD2,TRBV7-2
TGTGCCAGCACCGCGGGACAGGGAAATGAAAAACTGTTTTTT,CASTAGQGNEKLFF,few,TRBJ1-4,TRBD1,TRBV5-6